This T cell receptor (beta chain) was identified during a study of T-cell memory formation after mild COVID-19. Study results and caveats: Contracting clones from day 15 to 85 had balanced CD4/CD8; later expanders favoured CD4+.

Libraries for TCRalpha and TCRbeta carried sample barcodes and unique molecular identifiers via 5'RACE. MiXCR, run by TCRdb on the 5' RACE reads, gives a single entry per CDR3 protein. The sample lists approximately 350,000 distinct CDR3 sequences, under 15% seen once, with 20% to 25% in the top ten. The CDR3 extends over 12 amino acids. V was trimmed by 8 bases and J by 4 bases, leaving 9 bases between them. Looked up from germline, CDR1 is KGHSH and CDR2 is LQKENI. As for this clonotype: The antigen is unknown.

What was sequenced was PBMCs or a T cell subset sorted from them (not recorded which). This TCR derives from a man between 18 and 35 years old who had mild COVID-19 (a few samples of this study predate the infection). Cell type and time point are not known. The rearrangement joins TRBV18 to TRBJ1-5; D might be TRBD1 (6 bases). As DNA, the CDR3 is TGTGCCAGCAGGCAGGGGAATCAGCCCCAGCATTTT. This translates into CASRQGNQPQHF.